A single sample gave rise to the 3 T cell receptor beta chains below, sequenced in a study of blood T cell repertoires in COVID-19. Sequencing used immunoSEQ multiplex PCR; TCRdb keeps in-frame clones, though not all of them. In the table there are 200,000 or so clones, around nine tenths of which are singletons. The source material was peripheral blood. Receptor source: a man in his forties or fifties with COVID-19, enrolled during active disease.

V is TRBV15 and J is TRBJ1-3; D unclear. V shed 4 bases and J shed 0 bases, with 19 bases lying between them. Germline V gene sequence: CDR1 LNHNV, CDR2 YYDKDF (reference sequence). The CDR3 sequence is 18 residues long. The CDR3 reads CATSIPTTGISSGNTIYF. The CDR3 coding sequence is TGTGCCACCAGCATCCCAACTACCGGGATCTCCTCTGGAAACACCATATATTTT.

This clone showed up just a few times. This chain uses TRBV6-4 with TRBJ1-5, with no clear D. V was shortened by 5 bases and J by 5 bases, with 10 bases between the two germline ends. CDR3 size: 13 residues. The germline V gene has CDR1 MRHNA and CDR2 SNTAGT. The CDR3 DNA is TGTGCCAGCAGTACAACAGAGTATCAGCCCCAGCATTTT. This gives the protein CASSTTEYQPQHF.

This clone was seen just once. The rearrangement uses TRBV19 and TRBJ1-6; the D is unclear. V lost 1 base and J 9 bases, leaving 22 bases between the germline ends. Per the germline V gene, CDR1 is LNHDA and CDR2 is SQIVND (reference sequence). The CDR3 has 18 amino acids. CDR3 sequence (DNA): TGTGCCAGTAGTATAGGCTTATCCGGCGGGAGAGTGGGTTCACCCCTCCACTTT. Protein product: CASSIGLSGGRVGSPLHF.